Listed below are T cell receptor beta chains from one sample, sequenced in a study of blood T cells in healthy people across ages. Using its own MiXCR run on the 5' RACE reads, TCRdb lists one record per CDR3 protein. The sample comprises 700,000 to 900,000 distinct CDR3 sequences, about 55% of which are singletons, and roughly 37% rests with the top ten. Sequences were obtained from blood. The receptor set was obtained from a man older than 75 in good health. Each CDR3 is given with its conserved first and last residue. The order of the fields is clone size, V gene, D gene, J gene, CDR3 DNA, CDR3 protein. The D gene is left open where the match is weak. Clone size is stated in some rows and not others, as once, few, many or a class when expanded.

abundance: -; v_gene: TRBV4-2; d_gene: -; j_gene: TRBJ2-1; CDR3nt: TGTGCCAGCAGCCAAGAAGGGACGGTCTCCTACAATGAGCAGTTCTTC; CDR3aa: CASSQEGTVSYNEQFF
abundance: -; v_gene: TRBV7-6; d_gene: -; j_gene: TRBJ2-5; CDR3nt: TGTGCCAGCAGCTTAGGGGCAGGGGGGAGGGATGAGCAGTACTTC; CDR3aa: CASSLGAGGRDEQYF
abundance: once; v_gene: TRBV5-1; d_gene: -; j_gene: TRBJ2-5; CDR3nt: TGCGCCAGCAGCTTGGGCAGCTTGGGGGAGACCCAGTACTTC; CDR3aa: CASSLGSLGETQYF
abundance: -; v_gene: TRBV9; d_gene: TRBD2; j_gene: TRBJ2-5; CDR3nt: TGTGCCAGCAGCTCGAACCCGACTAGCGGGATGGAGACCCAGTACTTC; CDR3aa: CASSSNPTSGMETQYF
abundance: -; v_gene: TRBV29-1; d_gene: -; j_gene: TRBJ2-7; CDR3nt: TGCAGCGTTCCGGGGTACAATGAGCAGTACTTC; CDR3aa: CSVPGYNEQYF
abundance: -; v_gene: TRBV11-1; d_gene: TRBD2; j_gene: TRBJ2-5; CDR3nt: TGTGCCAGCAGCTTAAACAGGGCTAGCGGGAGGATCCAAGAGACCCAGTACTTC; CDR3aa: CASSLNRASGRIQETQYF
abundance: -; v_gene: TRBV29-1; d_gene: -; j_gene: TRBJ1-2; CDR3nt: TGCAGCGTTGGCAGGGAAACTAACTATGGCTACACCTTC; CDR3aa: CSVGRETNYGYTF
abundance: -; v_gene: TRBV5-1; d_gene: TRBD1; j_gene: TRBJ2-3; CDR3nt: TGCGCCAGCAGCTTTTGGAGCTCTCCGGGACAGGCCCACAGATACGCGTATTTT; CDR3aa: CASSFWSSPGQAHRYAYF
abundance: few; v_gene: TRBV5-1; d_gene: -; j_gene: TRBJ1-1; CDR3nt: TGCGCCAGCAGCTTGGGGGTCTCAGGGGCTACTGAAGCTTTCTTT; CDR3aa: CASSLGVSGATEAFF
abundance: -; v_gene: TRBV21-1; d_gene: -; j_gene: TRBJ1-2; CDR3nt: TGTGCCAGCAGCAAACGGGGGCGGAGTGGCTACACCTTC; CDR3aa: CASSKRGRSGYTF
abundance: -; v_gene: TRBV20-1; d_gene: TRBD2; j_gene: TRBJ2-1; CDR3nt: TGCAGTGCTACAGATAGCGGGAGAAACAATGAGCAGTTCTTC; CDR3aa: CSATDSGRNNEQFF
abundance: -; v_gene: TRBV6-5; d_gene: TRBD1; j_gene: TRBJ2-5; CDR3nt: TGTGCCAGCAGTGACCGGGACAGGGGACAAGAGACCCAGTACTTC; CDR3aa: CASSDRDRGQETQYF
abundance: -; v_gene: TRBV25-1; d_gene: -; j_gene: TRBJ2-5; CDR3nt: TGTGCCAGCAGTGAAGGGGTCGGGTCCTTGCAAGAGACCCAGTACTTC; CDR3aa: CASSEGVGSLQETQYF
abundance: many; v_gene: TRBV29-1; d_gene: TRBD1; j_gene: TRBJ2-5; CDR3nt: TGCAGCGTTGGACAGGGTTTGCGGGAGACCCAGTACTTC; CDR3aa: CSVGQGLRETQYF
abundance: -; v_gene: TRBV4-2; d_gene: -; j_gene: TRBJ2-1; CDR3nt: TGTGCCAGCAGCTCCGGAGGTGCCTCCTACAATGAGCAGTTCTTC; CDR3aa: CASSSGGASYNEQFF